The T cell receptor (beta chain) described here comes from a study of T cells expressing NK-cell markers. At the level of the study: Most of the eight sequenced donors tested HCMV-seropositive; one tested seronegative.

One entry per CDR3 protein, without DNA, is what TCRdb gives after re-calling the 5' RACE reads. The sample's table shows about 260,000 distinct CDR3 sequences. Overall study findings and caveats: Certain NKG2C+ T cell clones were expanded, and their HCMV specificity remained unclear. Dominance of the CD3+CD56-NKG2C+ fraction by these clonotypes also held in a few donors.

Germline V CDR1 and CDR2: SGDLS, YYNGEE. This CDR3 region has 15 residues. With regard to this clonotype: As yet, its antigen is unknown.

The sequence came from a woman aged 18 to 75 in good health. The sample consisted of blood T cells: a sorted CD56 or NKG2C T cell subset, CD4+ or CD8+ T cells, or bulk PBMC T cells (not recorded which). This chain joins TRBV9 and TRBJ2-2; TCRdb reports TRBD2, a call that lacks DNA to check it against. CDR3 residues: CASSLTSGGIGELFF.